Each of the 6 T cell receptor beta chains below was sequenced from the same sample in a study of cytomegalovirus exposure and HLA in healthy donors. Both 60 Vbeta primers and 13 Jbeta primers went into the PCR. Sequenced by immunoSEQ multiplex PCR; TCRdb stores in-frame clones only, minus some. Of about 100,000 clones in the sample, about 60% are singletons; the top ten hold over 4%. Material for sequencing was PBMCs. The source of these receptors is a human donor in good health.

This clone came up a few times. The chain is built from TRBV7-6 and TRBJ2-7; D is perhaps TRBD2 (7 bases). Between the trimmed V and J ends, which lost 1 base and 2 bases, there was a span of 12 bases. Germline V gene sequence: CDR1 SGHVS, CDR2 FNYEAQ. CDR3 length: 15 amino acids. The CDR3 reads CASSLEGGGAYEQYF. The CDR3 nucleotides are TGTGCCAGCAGCTTAGAAGGAGGGGGGGCCTACGAGCAGTACTTC.

The gene calls are TRBV7-9 and TRBJ2-3, with TRBD2 matching over 7 bases. CDR3 length: 15 amino acids. After removal of 5 bases from V and 2 bases from J, the junction contained 7 bases not matched to a gene. The germline gives CDR1 SEHNR, CDR2 FQNEAQ (reference sequence). The CDR3 here is CASSQAGPNTDTQYF. CDR3 nucleotide sequence: TGTGCCAGCAGCCAAGCGGGACCTAACACAGATACGCAGTATTTT.

This rearrangement joins TRBV7-9 to TRBJ2-5, with 7 bases aligning to TRBD2. J gave up 2 bases and V 4 bases, and 16 bases lay outside the gene matches. The germline V gene has CDR1 SEHNR and CDR2 FQNEAQ (reference sequence). This CDR3 comprises 18 residues. CDR3 bases: TGTGCCAGCAGCTCCGGTTTTGCGGGGGTTGGGGTACAAGAGACCCAGTACTTC. It encodes CASSSGFAGVGVQETQYF.

This chain links TRBV5-6 with TRBJ1-2; 7 positions match TRBD1. CDR3 length: 15 residues. The germline V gene has CDR1 SGHDT and CDR2 YYEEEE. V gave up 3 bases and J gave up 7 bases; unmatched junction bases: 12. The DNA of the CDR3 is TGTGCCAGCAGCTCACGATACAGGGACAGCCGTGGCTACACCTTC. The encoded protein is CASSSRYRDSRGYTF. Complete variable domain (other parts from reference TRBV5-6 and TRBJ1-2): DAGVTQSPTHLIKTRGQQVTLRCSPKSGHDTVSWYQQALGQGPQFIFQYYEEEERQRGNFPDRFSGHQFPNYSSELNVNALLLGDSALYLCASSSRYRDSRGYTFGSGTRLTVV.

This chain connects TRBV5-8 to TRBJ2-7, with 8 nucleotides matching TRBD2. This CDR3 region has 17 residues. Germline assignment: CDR1 SGHTS and CDR2 YDEGEE. The J segment lost 0 bases and the V segment lost 3 bases, leaving 11 bases of the junction unmatched. CDR3 coding DNA: TGTGCCAGCAGCTCTCGACTAGCGACTAAGAGCTCCTACGAGCAGTACTTC. Translation gives CASSSRLATKSSYEQYF.

CDR3: CASSDRGRGGETQYF. The DNA of the CDR3 is TGTGCCAGCAGTGACCGGGGGAGGGGCGGTGAGACCCAGTACTTC. V is TRBV2 and J is TRBJ2-5, with TRBD2 identical over 7 bases. Germline V gene lookup returns CDR1 SNHLY and CDR2 FYNNEI. The V gene end was trimmed by 3 bases and the J gene end by 5 bases; junction bases not matched to a gene: 9. CDR3 length equals 15 residues.